This T cell receptor (beta chain) comes out of a study of cytomegalovirus exposure and HLA in healthy donors. Per the germline V gene, CDR1 is MNHEY and CDR2 is SMNVEV (reference sequence). The CDR3 sequence is 15 residues long. Trimming cost V 5 bases and J 6 bases; bases outside gene matches: 9. Profiled with immunoSEQ multiplex PCR; TCRdb holds only in-frame clones, not every one. The data contain 70,000 to 90,000 clones, around four fifths of them singletons. This sequence joins TRBV27 and TRBJ2-2; 7 bases fit TRBD2. Sequencing was performed on PBMCs. The clonotype comes from a young man in good health and CMV-seronegative. CDR3 residues: CASSTGLDHPGELFF. The CDR3 DNA reads as TGTGCCAGCAGTACCGGACTAGACCATCCCGGGGAGCTGTTTTTT.